Below, one TCR beta chain is given with its context. Its antigen is unknown. One base away there is no much larger clone; base qualities are not given. The sample comes from a study of OX40 agonist ivuxolimab in advanced cancers. For the wider study: Ivuxolimab was a fully human IgG2 agonistic monoclonal antibody targeting the costimulatory receptor OX40 (CD134). Intravenous ivuxolimab was administered to patients every 2 weeks at six dose levels: 0.01, 0.1, 0.3, 1.5, 3 and 10 mg/kg. Among the 52 dose-escalation patients, around 19 had hepatocellular carcinoma, approximately 15 melanoma, 9 renal cell carcinoma and 9 head and neck cancer. A male proportion of approximately 83% and a mean age of about 60 years, ranging from roughly 23 to 80, were recorded for the dose-escalation cohort. Patients were allowed to have had prior anti-PD-1, anti-PD-L1 or anti-CTLA-4 therapy, and roughly two fifths of the dose-escalation patients had been treated with checkpoint inhibitors. Partial responses occurred in three dose-escalation patients: two with cutaneous melanoma and one with hepatocellular carcinoma. The point of sequencing TCRbeta in the periphery was to test whether ivuxolimab changed TCR sequence diversity and drove clonal T-cell expansion. The paper covers the monotherapy dose-escalation part of the phase I ivuxolimab trial, which included N ≈ 54 patients. The investigation overall reported the following: In the 0.1-3.0 mg/kg groups, partial responders had among the lowest normalized peripheral clonal expansion, particularly in CD8+ T cells. The antigen specificity of the clonally expanded peripheral T cells was not determined. At doses from 0.1 to 3.0 mg/kg, clonal expansion was seen in both CD4+ and CD8+ blood T cells between baseline and week 6. Low levels of normalized T-cell clonal expansion were also seen in some patients who did not respond. After ivuxolimab, CD8+ T cells had more expanded clones than CD4+ T cells on average.

Patients with autoimmune disease history or receiving systemic immunosuppression were excluded from the trial. In every dose cohort, peripheral blood was drawn for TCR sequencing at baseline, cycle 4 day 1, and cycle 7 day 1. The samples were taken from a phase I, first-in-human, multicenter, open-label dose-escalation trial of ivuxolimab. Adults with locally advanced or metastatic melanoma, renal cell carcinoma, hepatocellular carcinoma or head and neck squamous cell carcinoma were enrolled in the trial. CD4+ and CD8+ T cells were sorted separately from peripheral blood before TCR sequencing. Genomic DNA was isolated from the sorted cells so that the TCRbeta CDR3 region could be sequenced. The immunoSEQ Assay was used for sequencing of TCRbeta CDR3 regions. TCRdb holds this immuneACCESS table with in-frame rearrangements only. Some clones are missing; in checked studies, unresolved V genes explain under half, and the rest has no known cause. The sample records about 71,000 clones, about 81% of which are singletons. In total, the top ten clones hold about 5% of the sample.

Its CDR3 holds 17 amino acids, cysteine through phenylalanine. The read is trimmed to its CDR3 DNA, 51 bases read in frame from base 1. Trimmed from V: 0 bases; trimmed from J: 6 bases; junction bases lacking a gene match: 6. In the germline V gene (reference sequence), CDR1 corresponds to SGHNT and CDR2 to YYREEE. The source material was CD4+ or CD8+ T cells sorted from blood, sampled in a trial of the OX40 agonist ivuxolimab. The sequence came from an adult with an advanced solid tumor such as melanoma, head and neck, liver or kidney cancer. The receptor chain draws on TRBV5-4 and TRBJ2-1, with TRBD2 matching 13 junction bases. The CDR3 reads as follows: CASSLGDGLAGANEQFF. The nucleotide sequence is TGTGCCAGCAGCTTGGGGGACGGACTAGCGGGAGCCAATGAGCAGTTCTTC.